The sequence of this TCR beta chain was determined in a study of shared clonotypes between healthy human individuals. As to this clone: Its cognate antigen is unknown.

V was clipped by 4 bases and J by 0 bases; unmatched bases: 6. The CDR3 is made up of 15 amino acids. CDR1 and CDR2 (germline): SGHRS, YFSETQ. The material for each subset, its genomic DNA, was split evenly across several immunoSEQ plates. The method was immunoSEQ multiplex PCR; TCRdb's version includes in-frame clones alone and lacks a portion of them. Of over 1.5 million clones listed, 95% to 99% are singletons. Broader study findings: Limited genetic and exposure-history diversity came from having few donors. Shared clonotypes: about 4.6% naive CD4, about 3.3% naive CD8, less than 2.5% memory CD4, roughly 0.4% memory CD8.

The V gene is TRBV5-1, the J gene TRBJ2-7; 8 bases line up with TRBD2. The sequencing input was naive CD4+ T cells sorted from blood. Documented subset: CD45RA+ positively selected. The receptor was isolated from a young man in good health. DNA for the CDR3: TGCGCCAGCAGCCCCCAGGCGGGAGGCTCCTACGAGCAGTACTTC. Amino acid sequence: CASSPQAGGSYEQYF.